The rows below give T cell receptor beta chains drawn from one sample of a study of T cell responses to AZD1222 COVID-19 vaccine. TCRdb's copy holds only in-frame clones and misses some; the assay was immunoSEQ multiplex PCR. The sample comprises over 110,000 clones, roughly 92% of which are singletons, and about a tenth rests with the top ten. Here the sequenced sample was peripheral blood, taken 28 days after the second AZD1222 dose. Source of these receptors: an adult who received the AZD1222 COVID-19 vaccine. Both conserved end residues are part of each CDR3. The D gene is left open where the match is weak. Size tells how often a clone was seen (once, few, many) or the class of an expanded clone, and some rows leave it out.

size,V,D,length,J,CDR3,DNA
-,TRBV7-8,TRBD1,19,TRBJ1-2,CASSLPPNRDRVSNYGYTF,TGTGCCAGCAGCTTACCGCCAAACCGGGACAGGGTATCTAACTATGGCTACACCTTC
-,TRBV19,TRBD2,16,TRBJ2-5,CASSPSPGRATETQYF,TGTGCCAGTAGTCCCTCTCCCGGGAGGGCCACGGAGACCCAGTACTTC
-,TRBV4-2,TRBD2,15,TRBJ2-1,CASSRQRGTSNEQFF,TGTGCCAGCAGCCGCCAGCGGGGGACTTCCAATGAGCAGTTCTTC
-,TRBV30,-,11,TRBJ2-7,CAWSVSYEQYF,TGTGCCTGGAGTGTATCCTACGAGCAGTACTTC
-,TRBV11-2,-,15,TRBJ1-1,CASSLNFDGNTEAFF,TGTGCCAGCAGCTTAAACTTTGACGGGAACACTGAAGCTTTCTTT
-,TRBV18,-,17,TRBJ1-4,CASSPPNLGSTNEKLFF,TGTGCCAGCTCACCACCGAATTTAGGATCAACTAATGAAAAACTGTTTTTT
-,TRBV4-1,-,15,TRBJ1-5,CASSQGGGKNQPQHF,TGCGCCAGCAGCCAAGGGGGCGGGAAGAATCAGCCCCAGCATTTT
once,TRBV6-5,-,14,TRBJ1-2,CASSPTRTEYGYTF,TGTGCCAGCAGTCCTACAAGGACAGAATATGGCTACACCTTC
-,TRBV6-5,TRBD2,14,TRBJ2-4,CASAYGTNKNIQYF,TGTGCCAGCGCATACGGGACTAATAAAAACATTCAGTACTTC
-,TRBV4-2,-,15,TRBJ1-4,CASSQGGQGGEKLFF,TGTGCCAGCAGCCAAGGGGGGCAGGGAGGAGAAAAACTGTTTTTT
-,TRBV3-1/TRBV3-2,-,14,TRBJ1-4,CASSHGQTPEKLFF,TGTGCCAGCAGCCACGGACAAACGCCCGAAAAACTGTTTTTT
medium-sized,TRBV6-1,TRBD2,16,TRBJ2-7,CASSGNQASGSYEQYF,TGTGCCAGCAGTGGAAATCAGGCAAGCGGGAGCTACGAGCAGTACTTC
-,TRBV19,TRBD1,15,TRBJ1-1,CASSPKTGERTEAFF,TGTGCCAGTAGTCCGAAGACAGGGGAGCGCACTGAAGCTTTCTTT
-,TRBV6-6,-,12,TRBJ1-2,CASGQANYGYTF,TGTGCCAGCGGTCAGGCTAACTATGGCTACACCTTC
-,TRBV10-3,TRBD2,19,TRBJ2-7,CAISDWLAGERPTTYEQYF,TGTGCCATCAGTGACTGGTTAGCGGGAGAAAGACCCACTACCTACGAGCAGTACTTC
-,TRBV10-3,TRBD2,17,TRBJ2-7,CAISGMTSGPLSYEQYF,TGTGCCATCAGTGGGATGACTAGCGGGCCCTTAAGCTACGAGCAGTACTTC
-,TRBV5-1,-,14,TRBJ1-4,CASSLGGGDEKLFF,TGCGCCAGCAGCTTGGGTGGAGGAGACGAAAAACTGTTTTTT
-,TRBV18,TRBD1,14,TRBJ1-1,CASSLRDRGTEAFF,TGTGCCAGCTCACTGCGGGACAGGGGTACTGAAGCTTTCTTT
-,TRBV9,-,13,TRBJ1-1,CASSVSGYSEAFF,TGTGCCAGCAGCGTGAGCGGGTATTCTGAAGCTTTCTTT
-,TRBV19,-,15,TRBJ1-5,CASSIGTRSNQPQHF,TGTGCCAGTAGTATCGGGACCAGGAGCAATCAGCCCCAGCATTTT
-,TRBV7-9,TRBD1,14,TRBJ1-1,CASSWGQGATKAFF,TGTGCCAGCAGCTGGGGACAGGGAGCGACTAAGGCTTTCTTT
-,TRBV10-3,-,12,TRBJ2-1,CAISGPEHEQFF,TGTGCCATCAGTGGCCCGGAGCATGAGCAGTTCTTC
-,TRBV29-1,-,16,TRBJ2-4,CSVEVPGNVAKNIQYF,TGCAGCGTTGAAGTCCCGGGGAATGTAGCCAAAAACATTCAGTACTTC
-,TRBV5-1,TRBD1,15,TRBJ1-1,CASSFLPGQGTEAFF,TGCGCCAGCAGCTTTCTGCCGGGACAGGGAACTGAAGCTTTCTTT
-,TRBV4-2,TRBD1,15,TRBJ1-1,CASSPEAGTGRGAFF,TGTGCCAGCAGCCCAGAGGCGGGGACAGGGAGGGGAGCTTTCTTT
-,TRBV3-1/TRBV3-2,TRBD2,14,TRBJ2-5,CASSRTSGEETQYF,TGTGCCAGCAGCCGGACTAGCGGAGAAGAGACCCAGTACTTC
-,TRBV25-1,-,14,TRBJ2-5,CASSDSGARETQYF,TGTGCCAGCAGTGATTCGGGGGCCCGAGAGACCCAGTACTTC
-,TRBV2,TRBD1,13,TRBJ1-4,CAGYRDRGEKLFF,TGTGCCGGTTACCGGGACAGGGGAGAAAAACTGTTTTTT
-,TRBV18,TRBD1,14,TRBJ1-2,CASSRDRGRHGYTF,TGTGCCAGCTCACGGGACAGGGGGCGACATGGCTACACCTTC
-,TRBV6-5,-,14,TRBJ1-4,CASSYDSTNEKLFF,TGTGCCAGCAGTTACGACAGCACTAATGAAAAACTGTTTTTT
-,TRBV6-4,-,13,TRBJ1-1,CASRGTGNTEAFF,TGTGCCAGCAGGGGTACAGGGAACACTGAAGCTTTCTTT
once,TRBV7-9,-,15,TRBJ1-4,CASSLDGRIGEKLFF,TGTGCCAGCAGCTTAGATGGCAGAATAGGGGAAAAACTGTTTTTT
-,TRBV21-1,-,14,TRBJ1-1,CASSGRQGSTEAFF,TGTGCCAGCAGCGGTCGACAGGGGAGCACTGAAGCTTTCTTT
-,TRBV5-4,-,13,TRBJ2-7,CASRFRGADEQYF,TGTGCCAGCAGATTTCGGGGCGCGGACGAGCAGTACTTC
-,TRBV6-2/TRBV6-3,-,12,TRBJ1-1,CASSRGLLRAFF,TGTGCCAGCAGCAGGGGTTTGCTAAGAGCTTTCTTT
-,TRBV6-6,TRBD2,15,TRBJ2-7,CASSPRDYSAYEQYF,TGTGCCAGCAGTCCACGGGACTACTCAGCCTACGAGCAGTACTTC
-,TRBV10-2,TRBD1,13,TRBJ2-5,CASSIRGKETQYF,TGCGCCAGCAGCATCAGGGGGAAAGAGACCCAGTACTTC
few,TRBV3-1/TRBV3-2,-,16,TRBJ1-1,CASSQDRGTQNTEAFF,TGTGCCAGCAGCCAAGATCGCGGGACACAGAACACTGAAGCTTTCTTT
-,TRBV9,-,15,TRBJ1-6,CASSVDQGENSPLHF,TGTGCCAGCAGCGTAGACCAAGGGGAGAATTCACCCCTCCACTTT
-,TRBV15,TRBD1,13,TRBJ1-1,CATKGTVNTEAFF,TGTGCCACCAAGGGGACAGTGAACACTGAAGCTTTCTTT
-,TRBV19,-,13,TRBJ2-3,CASSTTTGDTQYF,TGTGCCAGTAGTACTACGACTGGAGATACGCAGTATTTT
-,TRBV18,-,13,TRBJ1-4,CASSSKGHEKLFF,TGTGCCAGCTCGTCGAAAGGACATGAAAAACTGTTTTTT
-,TRBV29-1,-,15,TRBJ1-2,CSVGRGAGGRGGYTF,TGCAGCGTTGGAAGAGGTGCGGGGGGCCGAGGGGGCTACACCTTC
once,TRBV2,-,12,TRBJ1-4,CASSASNEKLFF,TGTGCCAGCAGTGCGTCTAATGAAAAACTGTTTTTT
-,TRBV28,-,15,TRBJ1-5,CASSFLGYSNQPQHF,TGTGCCAGCAGTTTTTTAGGTTATAGCAATCAGCCCCAGCATTTT
-,TRBV5-1,TRBD2,15,TRBJ2-1,CASSVTSGLFNEQFF,TGCGCCAGCAGCGTAACTAGCGGGCTTTTCAATGAGCAGTTCTTC
-,TRBV6-6,TRBD2,14,TRBJ2-5,CASSLRGGGETQYF,TGTGCCAGCAGCCTCCGGGGGGGAGGGGAGACCCAGTACTTC
-,TRBV7-9,TRBD2,15,TRBJ2-3,CASSYSSGRTDTQYF,TGTGCCAGCAGCTATTCTAGCGGTCGCACAGATACGCAGTATTTT
-,TRBV24-1,-,12,TRBJ2-5,CATSAGRETQYF,TGTGCCACCAGTGCAGGGAGGGAGACCCAGTACTTC
-,TRBV28,TRBD1,15,TRBJ1-1,CASSPPTGGNTEAFF,TGTGCCAGCAGTCCACCGACAGGGGGTAACACTGAAGCTTTCTTT
-,TRBV10-2,TRBD2,17,TRBJ2-7,CATQGLAGGLSSYEQYF,TGCGCCACACAAGGACTAGCGGGCGGACTATCCTCCTACGAGCAGTACTTC
once,TRBV19,-,14,TRBJ2-7,CASKSRGSSYEQYF,TGTGCCAGTAAATCCCGGGGGAGCTCCTACGAGCAGTACTTC
-,TRBV9,-,14,TRBJ1-6,CASSVEADLRPLHF,TGTGCCAGCAGCGTAGAGGCGGATTTAAGACCCCTCCACTTT
-,TRBV28,-,11,TRBJ1-4,CASVGDEKLFF,TGTGCCAGCGTCGGGGATGAAAAACTGTTTTTT
few,TRBV4-2,TRBD1,16,TRBJ1-4,CASSQFPGTGDEKLFF,TGTGCCAGCAGCCAATTCCCCGGGACAGGGGATGAAAAACTGTTTTTT
once,TRBV6-2/TRBV6-3,-,15,TRBJ2-2,CASSQVLSNTGELFF,TGTGCCAGCAGCCAGGTCCTGTCGAACACCGGGGAGCTGTTTTTT
-,TRBV30,-,13,TRBJ2-5,CAWSVAVGETQYF,TGTGCCTGGAGTGTAGCTGTGGGTGAGACCCAGTACTTC